This T cell receptor beta chain was identified during a study of T cells in Graves' hyperthyroidism and ophthalmopathy. Germline-derived CDR1 and CDR2 are MNHEY and SMNVEV (reference sequence). This CDR3 comprises 17 residues. Trimming cost V 5 bases and J 0 bases; bases outside gene matches: 6. What was amplified from RNA transcripts were TCR beta CDR3 regions. The primer set for the first-round RT-PCR of the TCR CDR3 was HTBI. From the multiplex PCR reads, TCRdb called clonotypes with MiXCR, one entry per CDR3 protein. The table shows over 300,000 distinct CDR3 sequences, with more than 11% occurring only once.

The V gene is TRBV27, the J gene TRBJ2-6, with 8 bases lining up with TRBD1. The sample consisted of blood. The source of this sequence is a woman aged 55-69 years with Graves' hyperthyroidism. The CDR3 nucleotides are TGTGCCAGCAGTATGACAGGGGTGAACTCTGGGGCCAACGTCCTGACTTTC. Protein sequence: CASSMTGVNSGANVLTF.